What follows is one T cell receptor beta chain and its context. This record comes from a study of blood T cell repertoires in COVID-19. Study overall: PBMCs, B-cell-depleted T cells, or T cells provided the cDNA or gDNA that made up the material.

Original methodology: Amplification from reference gene primers served as the basis for estimated nucleated cell counts. The protocol was immunoSEQ multiplex PCR, while the TCRdb copy is restricted to in-frame clones and leaves out a portion. For V, J and clone size, that table is used; D and trimming come from the DNA. The table includes 200,000 to 250,000 clones, approximately 86% detected once. The CDR3 has 16 residues. The V gene's germline CDR1 is SGHRS and CDR2 YFSETQ. J was trimmed by 1 base and V by 1 base; bases with no gene match: 6. The genes are TRBV5-1 and TRBJ2-3; 7 bases map to TRBD1. The specimen was peripheral blood. The TCR comes from a woman in her forties or fifties with COVID-19, enrolled during active disease. The CDR3 here is CASSLRGGEGTDTQYF. DNA of the CDR3: TGCGCCAGCAGCTTGCGAGGGGGCGAGGGCACAGATACGCAGTATTTT.